The rows below give T cell receptor beta chains drawn from one sample of a study of shared clonotypes between healthy human individuals. Generated by immunoSEQ multiplex PCR, the TCRdb table keeps only in-frame clones and is missing some. This sample has under 350,000 clones, with about nine tenths found just once. Input material: memory CD8+ T cells sorted from blood. These receptors were collected from a man aged 18 to 30 in good health. CDR3s include the opening cysteine and the closing phenylalanine or tryptophan. The D gene is left open where the match is weak. Some rows mark clone size as missing; the rest say once, few, many or name a class of expanded clone.

TRBD2	TRBV4-1	-	TRBJ2-1	CASSQERGTVSYNEQFF	TGCGCCAGCAGCCAAGAGCGGGGGACTGTCTCCTACAATGAGCAGTTCTTC
TRBD1	TRBV27	-	TRBJ1-4	CASSSGQGGEKLFF	TGTGCCAGCAGTTCCGGACAGGGTGGGGAAAAACTGTTTTTT
-	TRBV4-1	-	TRBJ2-1	CASSRGPPGSSYNEQFF	TGCGCCAGCAGCCGAGGGCCCCCCGGAAGCTCCTACAATGAGCAGTTCTTC
TRBD2	TRBV4-3	-	TRBJ2-7	CASSLAGLPYEQYF	TGCGCCAGCAGCCTAGCGGGACTACCATACGAGCAGTACTTC
TRBD1	TRBV7-4	-	TRBJ1-2	CASSSPSDRSDYGYTF	TGTGCCAGCAGCTCCCCATCGGACAGGTCTGACTATGGCTACACCTTC
TRBD1	TRBV6-5	-	TRBJ2-1	CASSYVNRGSNEQFF	TGTGCCAGCAGTTACGTAAACAGGGGGAGCAATGAGCAGTTCTTC
-	TRBV7-9	once	TRBJ2-1	CASSWQGNSEQFF	TGTGCCAGCAGCTGGCAAGGGAACAGTGAGCAGTTCTTC
-	TRBV28	-	TRBJ2-1	CASSGSYNEQFF	TGTGCCAGCAGCGGTAGCTACAATGAGCAGTTCTTC
TRBD1	TRBV6-5	-	TRBJ2-2	CASSQTGVSGELFF	TGTGCCAGCAGTCAGACAGGGGTGTCCGGGGAGCTGTTTTTT
-	TRBV7-8	-	TRBJ2-7	CASSFLKYEQYF	TGTGCCAGCAGCTTCCTAAAATACGAGCAGTACTTC
-	TRBV7-8	once	TRBJ1-2	CASSQLASNYGYTF	TGTGCCAGCAGCCAACTGGCCAGCAACTATGGCTACACCTTC
TRBD1	TRBV7-9	-	TRBJ1-4	CASSLAGQGLYEKLFF	TGTGCCAGCAGCTTAGCGGGACAGGGCCTTTATGAAAAACTGTTTTTT
-	TRBV6-5	-	TRBJ2-3	CASSYGLGFYDTQYF	TGTGCCAGCAGTTACGGGTTAGGGTTTTATGATACGCAGTATTTT
-	TRBV4-3	-	TRBJ2-2	CASSQSYTGELFF	TGCGCCAGCAGCCAATCCTACACCGGGGAGCTGTTTTTT
-	TRBV10-1	-	TRBJ1-1	CASSAVYGTEAFF	TGCGCCAGCAGTGCGGTCTACGGGACTGAAGCTTTCTTT
TRBD1	TRBV4-1	-	TRBJ2-7	CASSQEQGAYYEQYF	TGCGCCAGCAGCCAAGAACAGGGGGCCTACTACGAGCAGTACTTC
-	TRBV6-6	-	TRBJ2-1	CASSYWRAPGNEQFF	TGTGCCAGCAGTTACTGGAGGGCCCCGGGAAATGAGCAGTTCTTC
-	TRBV5-3	-	TRBJ2-7	CARSRVSEQYF	TGTGCCAGAAGCAGGGTGAGCGAGCAGTACTTC
-	TRBV2	-	TRBJ2-5	CASSPYHEETQYF	TGTGCCAGCAGTCCCTACCACGAAGAGACCCAGTACTTC
-	TRBV30	-	TRBJ1-1	CAWDLGGPEAFF	TGTGCCTGGGACTTGGGGGGCCCTGAAGCTTTCTTT
-	TRBV5-1	-	TRBJ2-7	CASSSHPGFHYEQYF	TGCGCCAGCAGCTCCCATCCGGGATTTCACTACGAGCAGTACTTC
TRBD1	TRBV2	few	TRBJ1-4	CASSPGTGVNEKLFF	TGTGCCAGCAGTCCCGGGACAGGGGTGAATGAAAAACTGTTTTTT
-	TRBV5-4	once	TRBJ1-5	CASSTPMDEFQPQHF	TGTGCCAGCAGCACCCCCATGGACGAGTTTCAGCCCCAGCATTTT
-	TRBV27	-	TRBJ2-1	CASSTDSHNEQFF	TGTGCCAGCAGTACCGACAGTCACAATGAGCAGTTCTTC
-	TRBV5-3	-	TRBJ2-7	CARSLVTGLYEQYF	TGTGCCAGAAGCTTGGTCACAGGACTCTACGAGCAGTACTTC